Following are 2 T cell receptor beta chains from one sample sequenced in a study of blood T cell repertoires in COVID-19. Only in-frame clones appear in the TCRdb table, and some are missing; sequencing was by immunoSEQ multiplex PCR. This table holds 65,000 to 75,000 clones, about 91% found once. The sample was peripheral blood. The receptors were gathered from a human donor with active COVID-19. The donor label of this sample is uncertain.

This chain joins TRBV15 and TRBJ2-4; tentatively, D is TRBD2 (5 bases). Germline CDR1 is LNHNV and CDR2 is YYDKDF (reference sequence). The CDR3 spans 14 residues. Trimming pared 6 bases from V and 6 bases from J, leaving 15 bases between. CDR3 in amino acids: CATRPRGVLNIQYF. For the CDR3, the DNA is TGTGCCACCAGACCCCGGGGAGTCTTAAACATTCAGTACTTC.

CDR3 sequence reads: CASSRRHPSSYNSPLHF. In DNA form, the CDR3 reads TGTGCCAGCAGCCGACGGCACCCTAGCTCCTATAATTCACCCCTCCACTTT. The gene calls are TRBV14 and TRBJ1-6, with D unresolved. V dropped 4 bases and J dropped 0 bases, with 13 bases sitting between them. The germline V gene encodes CDR1 SGHDN and CDR2 FVKESK. This CDR3 is 17 amino acids long. The full variable domain, with the rest looked up from reference TRBV14 and TRBJ1-6, is EAGVTQFPSHSVIEKGQTVTLRCDPISGHDNLYWYRRVMGKEIKFLLHFVKESKQDESGMPNNRFLAERTGGTYSTLKVQPAELEDSGVYFCASSRRHPSSYNSPLHFGNGTRLTVT.